One sample yielded the 9 T cell receptor beta chains listed below, sequenced in a study of tumor-infiltrating lymphocytes in primary liver carcinoma. cDNA specific to TCR beta was made from 500 ng of total RNA, with a constant-region primer employed for priming. Modified slightly, ARM-PCR produced TCR beta libraries over three nested multiplex PCR rounds. Investigators reported that the first two PCR rounds, at 9 to 11 cycles each, used TRBV1-TRBV30 forward primers with a C-beta reverse primer. TCRdb independently ran MiXCR on the multiplex PCR reads; one entry per CDR3 protein. The data show fewer than 350,000 distinct CDR3 sequences, with around three fifths seen just once and roughly 9% held by the top ten. Germline DNA was also extracted, with blood RNA taken from unsorted whole blood. Sequenced material: peripheral blood. The origin of the receptors is a man aged 40-50 years with primary liver carcinoma and hepatitis B virus infection.

The rearrangement uses TRBV12-3 or TRBV12-4 and TRBJ2-1, with D uncertain. The last part of the DNA fits TRBJ2-7 better; the J call may be wrong. This CDR3 has 14 residues. The CDR3 loop is CASSLGDSSYEQYF. The CDR3 bases are TGTGCCAGCAGTTTAGGGGATTCCTCCTACGAGCAGTACTTC.

This clonotype was recorded a few times. The V and J genes are TRBV28 and TRBJ2-1; 10 bases align to TRBD2. Germline values: CDR1 MDHEN, CDR2 SYDVKM. Losses at the gene ends were 5 bases for V and 7 bases for J; bases not matched to a gene: 8. This CDR3 has 15 residues. CDR3 bases: TGTGCCAGCAGTGAAGCGGGAGGGCCGGGTAATGAGCAGTTCTTC. This encodes CASSEAGGPGNEQFF.

With regard to this clonotype: It may be a read error: a sequence one base away is much more abundant. This rearrangement joins TRBV29-1 to TRBJ2-1, with 8 positions matching TRBD1. V lost 6 bases and J lost 7; bases outside the gene matches: 11. CDR1 is SQVTM, CDR2 ANQGSEA, per germline. The CDR3 has 14 amino acids. The CDR3 DNA is TGCAGCGTATCACAGGGGGTCTCGGATAATGAGCAGTTCTTC. Its translation is CSVSQGVSDNEQFF.

This clonotype was found once. This sequence joins TRBV28 and TRBJ2-2; D remains unclear. Germline values: CDR1 MDHEN, CDR2 SYDVKM. V was pared by 3 bases and J by 4 bases, with 18 bases between. CDR3 size: 17 residues. The CDR3 sequence: CASSLVGVGQATGELFF. CDR3 bases: TGTGCCAGCAGTTTGGTCGGTGTAGGGCAGGCCACCGGGGAGCTGTTTTTT. Using reference TRBV28 and TRBJ2-2 for the parts outside the CDR3, the full variable domain is DVKVTQSSRYLVKRTGEKVFLECVQDMDHENMFWYRQDPGLGLRLIYFSYDVKMKEKGDIPEGYSVSREKKERFSLILESASTNQTSMYLCASSLVGVGQATGELFFGEGSRLTVL.

This chain links TRBV30 with TRBJ1-1; tentative D call: TRBD1 (6 bases). The CDR3 extends over 13 amino acids. V lost 4 bases and J lost 0, with 9 bases in between. Germline values: CDR1 GTSNPN, CDR2 SVGIG (reference sequence). CDR3 nucleotides: TGTGCCTGGACAGGGGACATGAACACTGAAGCTTTCTTT. Amino acid sequence: CAWTGDMNTEAFF. Complete variable domain (other parts from reference TRBV30 and TRBJ1-1): SQTIHQWPATLVQPVGSPLSLECTVEGTSNPNLYWYRQAAGRGLQLLFYSVGIGQISSEVPQNLSASRPQDRQFILSSKKLLLSDSGFYLCAWTGDMNTEAFFGQGTRLTVV.

Remarks on this clonotype: The junction departs from the called germline gene at one end, perhaps through a read error. The chain links TRBV11-2 to TRBJ2-2; TRBD1 agrees at 8 bases. Germline assignment: CDR1 SGHAT and CDR2 FQNNGV. The CDR3 is 17 residues long. This CDR3 is CASSPGSRGLGTEELFF. CDR3 bases: TGTGCCAGCAGCCCGGGAAGCAGGGGGCTGGGAACCGAGGAGCTGTTTTTT.

The chain recombines TRBV6-2 or TRBV6-3 with TRBJ1-4, with D hard to call. The V and J ends lost 5 bases and 7 bases respectively, with 8 bases between them. The CDR3 spans 12 residues. CDR1 MNHEY and CDR2 SVGEGT come from the germline V gene. Here the CDR3 reads CASSRSGEKLFF. DNA of the CDR3: TGTGCCAGCAGTCGAAGTGGTGAAAAACTGTTTTTT.

Of note for this clonotype: One base away lies a much larger clone, so this may be a sequencing read error. The chain joins TRBV29-1 to TRBJ2-7; a possible D gene is TRBD2 (5 bases). The CDR3 runs 13 residues. The V end lost 3 bases, the J end lost 5 bases, and 14 bases lay between the germline ends. Germline CDR1 and CDR2: SQVTM and ANQGSEA. The CDR3 sequence is CSVEVGLGDEQYF. CDR3 sequence (DNA): TGCAGCGTTGAGGTCGGACTTGGGGACGAGCAGTACTTC.

This clonotype was picked up a small number of times. The chain couples TRBV30 to TRBJ2-7, with D possibly TRBD2 on 6 matching bases. The CDR3 spans 11 residues. CDR1 and CDR2 (germline): GTSNPN, SVGIG (reference sequence). The germline V and J ends were trimmed by 8 bases and 3 bases, with 11 bases remaining between them. The CDR3 loop reads CAGGLDYEQYF. CDR3 coding DNA: TGTGCCGGGGGACTTGACTACGAGCAGTACTTC.